The 24 T cell receptor beta chains presented below share a single source sample, sequenced in a study of cytomegalovirus exposure and HLA in healthy donors. The PCR used 60 Vbeta and 13 Jbeta primers. The method was immunoSEQ multiplex PCR; TCRdb's version includes in-frame clones alone and lacks a portion of them. The table includes 50,000 or so clones, roughly 80% detected once. The sample taken for sequencing was PBMCs. The receptors derive from a woman between 35 and 50 years old in good health and CMV-seropositive.

The rearrangement joins TRBV19 to TRBJ1-5; 8 nucleotides line up with TRBD1. The CDR3 is 15 residues long. Trimming at V came to 5 bases and at J to 7 bases, leaving 10 bases not matched to a gene. Germline CDR1 is LNHDA and CDR2 is SQIVND (reference sequence). The CDR3: CASSPARGQGQPQHF. DNA for the CDR3: TGTGCCAGTAGTCCAGCCAGGGGGCAAGGGCAGCCCCAGCATTTT.

This clone occurred once. The J gene is TRBJ2-3, the V gene TRBV29-1; 9 bases are a match to TRBD1. V trimming: 7 bases; J trimming: 2 bases; junction bases outside the gene matches: 13. Germline lookup yields CDR1 SQVTM and CDR2 ANQGSEA. The CDR3 spans 16 residues. The CDR3 protein is CSARPIDRGDTDTQYF. CDR3 coding DNA: TGCAGCGCCCGACCGATAGACAGGGGGGACACAGATACGCAGTATTTT.

CDR3: CASSERDRSYNEQFF. The CDR3 coding sequence is TGTGCCAGCAGTGAAAGGGACAGGTCTTACAATGAGCAGTTCTTC. V usage is TRBV6-1 and J usage is TRBJ2-1, with 8 bases matching TRBD1. The J segment lost 4 bases and the V segment lost 2 bases, leaving 4 bases of the junction unmatched. The CDR3 has 15 residues. Germline V CDR1 and CDR2: MNHNS, SASEGT.

The chain joins TRBV5-1 to TRBJ2-3; 11 bases are shared with TRBD2. The junction had 4 bases not matched to a gene; V was cut back by 5 bases and J by 5 bases. Germline V lookup: CDR1 SGHRS, CDR2 YFSETQ. This CDR3 spans 14 amino acids. The CDR3 loop reads CASSSGGVRDTQYF. The CDR3 region has the DNA TGCGCCAGCAGTAGCGGGGGGGTACGAGATACGCAGTATTTT.

The V gene is TRBV9, the J gene TRBJ1-1; D not resolved. The CDR3 sequence is 15 residues long. V was clipped by 0 bases and J by 5 bases, with 14 bases between them. Per germline, CDR1 SGDLS and CDR2 YYNGEE. CDR3 nucleotide sequence: TGTGCCAGCAGCGTAGAGGGTTTTGGAGGGACTGAAGCTTTCTTT. Protein sequence: CASSVEGFGGTEAFF.

The gene calls are TRBV12-5 and TRBJ2-3, with a possible D match to TRBD2 (6 bases). V lost 0 bases and J 6 bases, leaving 7 bases between the germline ends. Germline lookup yields CDR1 LGHNT and CDR2 FRNRAP. The CDR3 covers 13 residues. The CDR3 DNA is TGTGCTAGTGGTTTGGTACGGGGGGATACGCAGTATTTT. This encodes CASGLVRGDTQYF.

This clone has more than one count but fewer than ten. CDR3 nucleotide sequence: TGTGCCAGCAGCAGGGGACAGGCCTCGGCTAATGAAAAACTGTTTTTT. This codes for CASSRGQASANEKLFF. The V gene is TRBV5-8, the J gene TRBJ1-4, with TRBD1 identical over 8 bases. The CDR3 contains 16 residues. The germline V gene has CDR1 SGHTS and CDR2 YDEGEE. The V gene end was trimmed by 4 bases and the J gene end by 3 bases; junction bases not matched to a gene: 8.

The chain uses TRBV19 and TRBJ2-4; unclear D gene. Germline CDR1 is LNHDA and CDR2 is SQIVND (reference sequence). Between the trimmed V and J ends, which lost 5 bases and 3 bases, there was a span of 8 bases. CDR3 size: 13 residues. CDR3 in DNA: TGTGCCAGTAGTCCCTCGGGCAAAAACATTCAGTACTTC. It yields the protein CASSPSGKNIQYF.

This clone showed up just once. The chain couples TRBV30 to TRBJ1-1; no firm D call. Germline CDR1 GTSNPN, CDR2 SVGIG (reference sequence). The CDR3 has 13 amino acids. The DNA for the CDR3 is TGTGCAAGGAGATTCGGTTTAGACACTGAAGCTTTCTTT. Its translation: CARRFGLDTEAFF.

This clone was observed once. This sequence joins TRBV6-1 and TRBJ2-7; D not certain. This CDR3 spans 13 amino acids. V lost 2 bases and J lost 2, with 7 bases in between. Germline CDR1 is MNHNS and CDR2 is SASEGT. CDR3 sequence: CASSETTAYEQYF. Written as DNA, the CDR3 is TGTGCCAGCAGTGAAACAACAGCCTACGAGCAGTACTTC.

The V gene is TRBV12-2, the J gene TRBJ2-7; TRBD1, as called in the table, went unchecked against the DNA. TRBV12-2 is a recognized pseudogene. CDR3 length equals 13 residues. CDR3 sequence: CASRRTQGLGQYF. CDR3 coding DNA: TGTGCAAGTCGCAGAACACAGGGGCTAGGGCAGTACTTC.

The V and J genes are TRBV30 and TRBJ1-3; D call uncertain. The CDR3 contains 13 residues. The V end lost 8 bases, the J end lost 0 bases, and 11 bases lay between the germline ends. Looked up from germline, CDR1 is GTSNPN and CDR2 is SVGIG (reference sequence). CDR3 loop: CALMSPSGNTIYF. CDR3 DNA sequence: TGTGCCCTAATGTCCCCCTCTGGAAACACCATATATTTT.

V gene TRBV14 combines with J gene TRBJ2-1; D gene ambiguous. The V end lost 1 base, the J end lost 4 bases, and 5 bases lay between the germline ends. Germline V gene data show CDR1 as SGHDN and CDR2 as FVKESK. The CDR3 is 13 residues long. The DNA for the CDR3 is TGTGCCAGCAGCCAAGCCCATTACAATGAGCAGTTCTTC. This translates into CASSQAHYNEQFF.

The chain recombines TRBV4-1 with TRBJ2-2, with TRBD2 matching 9 bases. The trim removed 0 bases at V and 7 bases at J, leaving 6 bases unmatched. The CDR3 has 16 residues. Germline CDR1 is MGHRA and CDR2 is YSYEKL. The CDR3 region is CASSQEAGGLVGELFF. The DNA for the CDR3 is TGCGCCAGCAGCCAAGAGGCGGGGGGGCTCGTCGGGGAGCTGTTTTTT.

This sequence joins TRBV28 and TRBJ2-2; D possibly corresponds to TRBD2 (5 bases). The CDR3 has 12 amino acids. The germline gives CDR1 MDHEN, CDR2 SYDVKM. Trimming left V 10 bases short and J 7 bases short, with 13 bases between. CDR3 residues: CATHTGFGELFF. The CDR3 region has the DNA TGTGCCACACATACGGGGTTCGGGGAGCTGTTTTTT.

The V call is TRBV11-2, the J call TRBJ2-5, with a weak D call TRBD2 (5 bases). V was clipped by 5 bases and J by 1 base, with 14 bases between them. This CDR3 comprises 15 residues. Germline V gives CDR1 SGHAT, CDR2 FQNNGV. The CDR3 nucleotides read TGTGCCAGCAGCCGAGCCGGAGGTTTCCAAGAGACCCAGTACTTC. It specifies CASSRAGGFQETQYF.

V gene TRBV10-3 combines with J gene TRBJ2-5, with 7 bases matching TRBD2. The DNA end favors TRBJ2-7, so the J call may be wrong. CDR1 ENHRY and CDR2 SYGVKD come from the germline V gene. This CDR3 has 14 amino acids. CDR3: CAIAGTTSSYEQYF. In DNA, the CDR3 is TGTGCCATCGCCGGGACTACTAGCTCCTACGAGCAGTACTTC.

The V call is TRBV2, the J call TRBJ2-2; 11 nucleotides line up with TRBD1. The length of the CDR3 is 16 residues. Trimming removed 3 bases from V and 4 bases from J; junction bases left unmatched: 4. Germline lookup yields CDR1 SNHLY and CDR2 FYNNEI. CDR3 sequence: CASSDLGQGATGELFF. For the CDR3, the DNA is TGTGCCAGCAGTGATCTTGGACAGGGGGCCACCGGGGAGCTGTTTTTT.

The chain joins TRBV29-1 to TRBJ1-1; no firm D call. From germline, CDR1 is SQVTM and CDR2 ANQGSEA. The CDR3 covers 12 residues. V was shortened by 2 bases and J by 0 bases, with 4 bases between the two germline ends. The CDR3 region has the DNA TGCAGCGTTGAAAAGCTGAACACTGAAGCTTTCTTT. It codes for CSVEKLNTEAFF.

The V call is TRBV30, the J call TRBJ2-5, with 8 bases matching TRBD2. The germline CDR1 and CDR2 sequences are GTSNPN and SVGIG (reference sequence). V trimming: 1 base; J trimming: 4 bases; junction bases outside the gene matches: 8. This CDR3 contains 15 residues. The CDR3 loop is CAWSGGAGGGETQYF. The CDR3 DNA is TGTGCCTGGAGTGGAGGGGCGGGGGGCGGAGAGACCCAGTACTTC.

The V and J genes are TRBV5-1 and TRBJ2-7; 9 nucleotides agree with TRBD2. After removal of 0 bases from V and 4 bases from J, the junction contained 2 bases not matched to a gene. CDR1 and CDR2 from the germline V gene are SGHRS and YFSETQ. The CDR3 loop spans 14 amino acids. The CDR3 nucleotides read TGCGCCAGCAGCTTGGGAGCGGGGGGATACGAGCAGTACTTC. Translation: CASSLGAGGYEQYF.

This chain uses TRBV5-4 with TRBJ2-2, with 8 bases matching TRBD2. CDR1 is SGHNT and CDR2 is YYREEE in the germline V gene (reference sequence). This CDR3 comprises 17 residues. The ends lost 4 bases at V and 1 base at J; junction bases unmatched: 9. The CDR3 reads CASSPPSGGLNTGELFF. The CDR3 DNA sequence: TGTGCCAGCAGCCCCCCAAGCGGGGGCCTGAACACCGGGGAGCTGTTTTTT.

The CDR3 sequence is CASNRRKNTEAFF. CDR3 DNA sequence: TGTGCCAGTAATCGTAGAAAGAACACTGAAGCTTTCTTT. This rearrangement joins TRBV19 to TRBJ1-1; D gene uncertain. There are 13 residues in the CDR3. Germline CDR1 LNHDA, CDR2 SQIVND (reference sequence). The ends were cut back, 7 bases at V and 1 base at J, with 10 bases in the middle.

This clone came up a few times. CDR3 bases: TGTGCCAGCGCCACGGAGAACCCGACTGAGCAGTTCTTC. Protein sequence: CASATENPTEQFF. The chain is built from TRBV28 and TRBJ2-1; D remains unclear. With 8 bases removed from V and 9 bases from J, the gap between germline ends came to 17 bases. CDR3 length: 13 amino acids. CDR1 and CDR2 from the germline V gene are MDHEN and SYDVKM.